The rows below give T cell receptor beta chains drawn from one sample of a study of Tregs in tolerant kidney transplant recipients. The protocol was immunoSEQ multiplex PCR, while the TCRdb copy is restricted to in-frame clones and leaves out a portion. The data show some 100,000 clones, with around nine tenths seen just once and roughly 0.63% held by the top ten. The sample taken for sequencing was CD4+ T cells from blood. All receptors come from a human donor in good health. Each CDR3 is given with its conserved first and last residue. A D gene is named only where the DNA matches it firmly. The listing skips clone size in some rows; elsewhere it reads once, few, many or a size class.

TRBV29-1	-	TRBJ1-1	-	TGCAGCCAGGTTCAAAGGGCGAACACTGAAGCTTTCTTT	CSQVQRANTEAFF
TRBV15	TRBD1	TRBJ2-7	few	TGTGCCACCAGCGCCCTCTGGACAGGGAAAAACTACGAGCAGTACTTC	CATSALWTGKNYEQYF
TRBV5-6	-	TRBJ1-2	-	TGTGCCAGCAGCGTCGGGCACAACTATGGCTACACCTTC	CASSVGHNYGYTF
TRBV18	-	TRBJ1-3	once	TGTGCCAGCTCCCCGGGACGGAGGTCCGGAAACACCATATATTTT	CASSPGRRSGNTIYF
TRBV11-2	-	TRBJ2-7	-	TGTGCCAGCAGCTATACGACACTTACCTACGAGCAGTACTTC	CASSYTTLTYEQYF
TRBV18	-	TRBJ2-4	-	TGTGCCAGCTCACCAACGGGGGGCCTCGGCAAAAACATTCAGTACTTC	CASSPTGGLGKNIQYF
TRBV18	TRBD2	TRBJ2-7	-	TGTGCCAGCTCTCCGGGACTAAACTCCTACGAGCAGTACTTC	CASSPGLNSYEQYF
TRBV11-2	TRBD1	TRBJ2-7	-	TGTGCCAGCAGCTTGGGACAGACCTCCTACGAGCAGTACTTC	CASSLGQTSYEQYF
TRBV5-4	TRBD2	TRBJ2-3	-	TGTGCCAGCAGCTTGACGACTAGCGGTGATACGCAGTATTTT	CASSLTTSGDTQYF
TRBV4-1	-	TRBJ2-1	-	TGCGCCAGCACCCCGGTTGTCGGCGTTTACAATGAGCAGTTCTTC	CASTPVVGVYNEQFF
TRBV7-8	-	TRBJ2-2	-	TGTGCCAGCAGCGCCTCAAGGATCAACACCGGGGAGCTGTTTTTT	CASSASRINTGELFF
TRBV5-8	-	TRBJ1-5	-	TGTGCCAGCAGCTGGAGGAAACAGGGCAAGCCCCAGCATTTT	CASSWRKQGKPQHF
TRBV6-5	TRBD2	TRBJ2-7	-	TGTGCCAGCAGTGCCCGACTAGCGGGAGGTTACGAGCAGTACTTC	CASSARLAGGYEQYF
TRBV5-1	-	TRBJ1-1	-	TGCGCCAGCAGCTTGGTTTCCTCGGGCGGATGGGGTAACACTGAAGCTTTCTTT	CASSLVSSGGWGNTEAFF
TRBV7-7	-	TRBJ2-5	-	TGTGCTAGCAGCCAGGACAGATTAGAGACCCAGTACTTC	CASSQDRLETQYF
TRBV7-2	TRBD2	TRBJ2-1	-	TGTGCCAGCAGCTCGGGGAGGGGCTCCTACAATGAGCAGTTCTTC	CASSSGRGSYNEQFF
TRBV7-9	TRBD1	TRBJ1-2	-	TGTGCCAGCAGCCAAGATGGCCTCGGGACAGGGATCTATGGCTACACCTTC	CASSQDGLGTGIYGYTF
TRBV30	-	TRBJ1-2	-	TGTGCCTGGACCGTGAAGGGAGGGCCAAACTATGGCTACACCTTC	CAWTVKGGPNYGYTF
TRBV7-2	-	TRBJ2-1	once	TGTGCCAGCAGCCCGCACTTCAATGAGCAGTTCTTC	CASSPHFNEQFF
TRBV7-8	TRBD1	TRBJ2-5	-	TGTGCCAGCAGCTACTCGGGACAGCAAGAGACCCAGTACTTC	CASSYSGQQETQYF
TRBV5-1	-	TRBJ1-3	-	TGCGCCAGCAGCTTGGACAACCCCTCTGGAAACACCATATATTTT	CASSLDNPSGNTIYF
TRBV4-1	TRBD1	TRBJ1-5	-	TGCGCCAGCAGCCGGGGACAGATAACTGGGGAGCCCCAGCATTTT	CASSRGQITGEPQHF
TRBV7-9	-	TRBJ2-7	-	TGTGCCAGCAGCTTAGGAGGGAGGATCAACGAGCAGTACTTC	CASSLGGRINEQYF
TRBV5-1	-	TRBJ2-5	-	TGCGCCAGCGGACCAAAGTACCAAGAGACCCAGTACTTC	CASGPKYQETQYF
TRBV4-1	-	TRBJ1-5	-	TGCGCCAGCAGCCGACAACTTAATAGCAATCAGCCCCAGCATTTT	CASSRQLNSNQPQHF
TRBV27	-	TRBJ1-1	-	TGTGCCAGCAGTTTCCAGGTCGGGACTACTGAAGCTTTCTTT	CASSFQVGTTEAFF
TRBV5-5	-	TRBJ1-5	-	TGTGCCAGCAGCCTCTACGTCCTGTGGTCCGTAGAGCCCCAGCATTTT	CASSLYVLWSVEPQHF
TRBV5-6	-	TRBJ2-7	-	TGTGCCAGCAGCTTGTCGGTAGGCGGCTGGGCGTACGAGCAGTACTTC	CASSLSVGGWAYEQYF
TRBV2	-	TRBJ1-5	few	TGTGCCAGCAGTGAAGGTCAGGGGTTTCAGCCCCAGCATTTT	CASSEGQGFQPQHF
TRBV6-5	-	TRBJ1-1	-	TGTGCCAGCAGTTACCGACTGAGGGGACAAGGTGAAGCTTTCTTT	CASSYRLRGQGEAFF
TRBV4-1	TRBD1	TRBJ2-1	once	TGCGCCAGCAGCCACCTCACGGGACAGCTCTACAATGAGCAGTTCTTC	CASSHLTGQLYNEQFF
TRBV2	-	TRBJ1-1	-	TGTGCCAGCAGTGAGCTGGGACTGAACACTGAAGCTTTCTTT	CASSELGLNTEAFF